The source of this T cell receptor (beta chain) is a study of cytomegalovirus exposure and HLA in healthy donors. Libraries were prepared by immunoSEQ multiplex PCR; TCRdb keeps only in-frame clonotypes and omits some of them. The table has about 140,000 clones, around 87% seen once. This CDR3 has 17 amino acids. Per the germline V gene, CDR1 is SGHRS and CDR2 is YFSETQ. J was trimmed by 7 bases and V by 3 bases; bases with no gene match: 15. Overall study findings and caveats: Subsequent analysis found a tendency for first-cohort TCR clusters to co-occur within the approximately 130 validation repertoires. Confirmation in vitro established that three CMV-associated chains were specific for CMV antigens. Reports described diagnosis of cytomegalovirus status by the classifier as highly specific and sensitive.

In regard to this clone: No antigen is known for it.

The sequencing sample was made of PBMCs. This clonotype was obtained from a man aged 18-30 years in good health and CMV-seropositive. The V gene is TRBV5-1, the J gene TRBJ2-7, with 11 bases that match TRBD1. CDR3 nucleotides: TGCGCCAGCAGCTACTCCGGGACAGGGGGGTTTCGTGGGGAGCAGTACTTC. It translates to CASSYSGTGGFRGEQYF.